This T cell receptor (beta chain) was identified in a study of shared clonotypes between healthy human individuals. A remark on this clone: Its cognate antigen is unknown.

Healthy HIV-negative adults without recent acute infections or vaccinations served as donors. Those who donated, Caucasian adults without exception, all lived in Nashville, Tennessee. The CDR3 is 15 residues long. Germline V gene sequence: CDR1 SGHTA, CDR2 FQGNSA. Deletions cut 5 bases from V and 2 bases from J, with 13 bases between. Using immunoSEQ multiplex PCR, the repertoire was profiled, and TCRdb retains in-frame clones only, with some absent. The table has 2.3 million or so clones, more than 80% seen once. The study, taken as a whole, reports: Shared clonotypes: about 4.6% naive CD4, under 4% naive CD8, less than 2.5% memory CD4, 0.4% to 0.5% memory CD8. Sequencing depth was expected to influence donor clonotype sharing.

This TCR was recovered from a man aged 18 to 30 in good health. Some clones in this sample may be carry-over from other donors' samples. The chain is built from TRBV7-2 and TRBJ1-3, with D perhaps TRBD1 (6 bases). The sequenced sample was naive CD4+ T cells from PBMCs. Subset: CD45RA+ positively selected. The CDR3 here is CASSQNRVAGNTIYF. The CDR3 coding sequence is TGTGCCAGCAGCCAAAACAGGGTTGCTGGAAACACCATATATTTT.